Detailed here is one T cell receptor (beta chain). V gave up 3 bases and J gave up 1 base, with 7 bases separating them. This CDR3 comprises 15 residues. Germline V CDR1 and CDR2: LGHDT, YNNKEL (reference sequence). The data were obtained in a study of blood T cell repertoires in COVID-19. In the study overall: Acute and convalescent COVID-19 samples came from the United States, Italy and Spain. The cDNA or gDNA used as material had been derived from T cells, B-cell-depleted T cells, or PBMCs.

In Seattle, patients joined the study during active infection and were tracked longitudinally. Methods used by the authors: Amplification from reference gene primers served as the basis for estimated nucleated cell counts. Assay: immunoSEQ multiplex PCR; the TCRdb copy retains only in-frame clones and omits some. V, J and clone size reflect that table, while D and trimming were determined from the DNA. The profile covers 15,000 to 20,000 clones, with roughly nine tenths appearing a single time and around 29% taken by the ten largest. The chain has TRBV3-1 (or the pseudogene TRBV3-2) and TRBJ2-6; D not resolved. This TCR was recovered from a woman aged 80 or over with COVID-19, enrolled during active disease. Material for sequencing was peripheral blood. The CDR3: CASSHLGSGANVLTF. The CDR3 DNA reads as TGTGCCAGCAGCCACCTCGGTTCTGGGGCCAACGTCCTGACTTTC.